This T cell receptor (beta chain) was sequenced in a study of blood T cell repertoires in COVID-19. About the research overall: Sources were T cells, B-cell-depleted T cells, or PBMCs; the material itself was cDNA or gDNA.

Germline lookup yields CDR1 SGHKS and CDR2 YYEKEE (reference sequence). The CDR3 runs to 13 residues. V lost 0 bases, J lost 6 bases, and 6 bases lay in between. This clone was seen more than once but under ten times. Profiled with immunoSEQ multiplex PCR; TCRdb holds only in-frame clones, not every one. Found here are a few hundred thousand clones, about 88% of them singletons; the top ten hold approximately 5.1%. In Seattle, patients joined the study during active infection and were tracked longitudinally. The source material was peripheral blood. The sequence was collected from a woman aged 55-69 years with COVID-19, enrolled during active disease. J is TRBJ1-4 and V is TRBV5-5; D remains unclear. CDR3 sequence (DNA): TGTGCCAGCAGCTTGGTGCGCGATGAAAAACTGTTTTTT. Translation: CASSLVRDEKLFF.